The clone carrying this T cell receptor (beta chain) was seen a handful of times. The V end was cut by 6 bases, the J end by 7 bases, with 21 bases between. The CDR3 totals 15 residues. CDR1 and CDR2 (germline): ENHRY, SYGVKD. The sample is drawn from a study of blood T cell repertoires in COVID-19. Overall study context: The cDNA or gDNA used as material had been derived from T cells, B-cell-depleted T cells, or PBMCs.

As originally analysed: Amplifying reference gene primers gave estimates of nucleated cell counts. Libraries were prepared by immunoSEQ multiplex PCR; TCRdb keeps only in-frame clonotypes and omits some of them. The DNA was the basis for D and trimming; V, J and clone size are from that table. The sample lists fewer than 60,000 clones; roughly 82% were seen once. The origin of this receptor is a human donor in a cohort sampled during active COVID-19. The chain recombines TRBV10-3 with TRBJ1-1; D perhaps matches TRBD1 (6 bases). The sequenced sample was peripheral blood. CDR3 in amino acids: CAIRVGSDSSGEAFF. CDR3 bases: TGTGCCATCAGGGTAGGCTCGGACAGTTCTGGTGAAGCTTTCTTT.